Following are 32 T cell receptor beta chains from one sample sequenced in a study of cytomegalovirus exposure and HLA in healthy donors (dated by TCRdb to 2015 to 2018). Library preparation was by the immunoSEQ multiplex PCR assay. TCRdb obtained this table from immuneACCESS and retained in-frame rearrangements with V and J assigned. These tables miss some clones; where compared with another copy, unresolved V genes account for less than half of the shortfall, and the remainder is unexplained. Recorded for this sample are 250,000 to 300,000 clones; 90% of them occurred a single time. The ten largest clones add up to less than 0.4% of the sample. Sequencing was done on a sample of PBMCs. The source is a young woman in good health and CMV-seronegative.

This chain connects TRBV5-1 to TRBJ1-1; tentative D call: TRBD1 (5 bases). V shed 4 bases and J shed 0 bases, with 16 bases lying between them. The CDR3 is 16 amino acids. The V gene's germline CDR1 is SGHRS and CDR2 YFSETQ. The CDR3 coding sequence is TGCGCCAGCAGCCCCCCAGGGACTAGACTGAACACTGAAGCTTTCTTT. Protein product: CASSPPGTRLNTEAFF.

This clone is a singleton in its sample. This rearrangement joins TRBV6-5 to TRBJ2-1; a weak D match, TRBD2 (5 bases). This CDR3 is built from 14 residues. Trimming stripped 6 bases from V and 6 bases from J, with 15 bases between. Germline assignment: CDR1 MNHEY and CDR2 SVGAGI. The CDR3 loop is CASSTLGLGNEQFF. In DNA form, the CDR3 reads TGTGCCAGCAGCACACTAGGTTTGGGCAATGAGCAGTTCTTC.

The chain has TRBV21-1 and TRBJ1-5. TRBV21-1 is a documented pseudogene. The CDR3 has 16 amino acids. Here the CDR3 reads CASSNLGRNSNQPQHF. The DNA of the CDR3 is TGTGCCAGCAGCAATTTGGGGAGAAATAGCAATCAGCCCCAGCATTTT.

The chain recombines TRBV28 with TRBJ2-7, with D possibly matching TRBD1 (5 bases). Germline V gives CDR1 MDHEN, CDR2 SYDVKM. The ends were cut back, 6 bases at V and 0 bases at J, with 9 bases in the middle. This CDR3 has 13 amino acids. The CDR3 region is CASRDSSSYEQYV. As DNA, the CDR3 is TGTGCCAGCAGAGACAGTTCCTCCTACGAGCAGTACGTC.

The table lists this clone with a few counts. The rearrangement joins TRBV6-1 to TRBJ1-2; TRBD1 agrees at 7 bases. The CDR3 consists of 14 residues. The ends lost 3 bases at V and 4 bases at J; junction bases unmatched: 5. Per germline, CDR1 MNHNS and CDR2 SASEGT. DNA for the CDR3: TGTGCCAGCAGTGAGAGCTACAGGGGCTATGGCTACACCTTC. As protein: CASSESYRGYGYTF.

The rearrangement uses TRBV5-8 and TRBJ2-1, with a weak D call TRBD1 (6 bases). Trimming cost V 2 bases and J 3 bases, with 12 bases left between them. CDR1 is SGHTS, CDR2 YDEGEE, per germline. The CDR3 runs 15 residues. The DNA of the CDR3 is TGTGCCAGCAGCTTCCGACAGGCCGGCTACAATGAGCAGTTCTTC. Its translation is CASSFRQAGYNEQFF. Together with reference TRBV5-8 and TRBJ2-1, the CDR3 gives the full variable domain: EAGVTQSPTHLIKTRGQQATLRCSPISGHTSVYWYQQALGLGLQFLLWYDEGEERNRGNFPPRFSGRQFPNYSSELNVNALELEDSALYLCASSFRQAGYNEQFFGPGTRLTVL.

DNA for the CDR3: TGTGCCAGCAGCTTATATGGCAGGTATAGCAATCAGCCCCAGCATTTT. This encodes CASSLYGRYSNQPQHF. This chain uses TRBV7-2 with TRBJ1-5; unclear D gene. Per germline, CDR1 SGHTA and CDR2 FQGNSA. Trimming took off 2 bases at V and 0 bases at J, with 11 bases between the two ends. The CDR3 is made up of 16 amino acids.

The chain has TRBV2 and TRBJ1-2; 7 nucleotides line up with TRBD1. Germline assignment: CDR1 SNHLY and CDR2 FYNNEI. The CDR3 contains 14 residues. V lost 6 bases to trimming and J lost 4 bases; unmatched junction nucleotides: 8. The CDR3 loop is CASRGDSNPYGYTF. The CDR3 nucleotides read TGTGCCAGCAGAGGGGACAGCAACCCCTATGGCTACACCTTC. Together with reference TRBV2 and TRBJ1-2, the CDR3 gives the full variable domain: EPEVTQTPSHQVTQMGQEVILRCVPISNHLYFYWYRQILGQKVEFLVSFYNNEISEKSEIFDDQFSVERPDGSNFTLKIRSTKLEDSAMYFCASRGDSNPYGYTFGSGTRLTVV.

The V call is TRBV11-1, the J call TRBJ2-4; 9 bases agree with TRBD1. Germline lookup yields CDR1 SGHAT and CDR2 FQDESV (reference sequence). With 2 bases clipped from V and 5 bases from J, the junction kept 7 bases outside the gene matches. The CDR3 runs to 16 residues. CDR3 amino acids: CASSLLLGQGENIQYF. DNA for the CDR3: TGTGCCAGCAGCTTACTTCTGGGACAGGGCGAAAACATTCAGTACTTC. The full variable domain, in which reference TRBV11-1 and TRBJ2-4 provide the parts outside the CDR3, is EAEVAQSPRYKITEKSQAVAFWCDPISGHATLYWYRQILGQGPELLVQFQDESVVDDSQLPKDRFSAERLKGVDSTLKIQPAELGDSAMYLCASSLLLGQGENIQYFGAGTRLSVL.

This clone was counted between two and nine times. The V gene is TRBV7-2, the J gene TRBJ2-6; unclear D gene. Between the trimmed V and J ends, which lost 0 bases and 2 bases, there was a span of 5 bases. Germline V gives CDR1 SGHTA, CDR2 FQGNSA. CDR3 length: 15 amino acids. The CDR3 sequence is CASSLAPAGANVLTF. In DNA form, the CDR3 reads TGTGCCAGCAGCTTAGCTCCAGCTGGGGCCAACGTCCTGACTTTC.

DNA of the CDR3: TGTGCCAGCAGTTTCACTACCCCTAGCCACGAGCAGTACTTC. Protein product: CASSFTTPSHEQYF. The V gene is TRBV28, the J gene TRBJ2-7; a possible D gene is TRBD2 (5 bases). There are 14 residues in the CDR3. V lost 3 bases and J lost 5, with 14 bases in between. Germline-derived CDR1 and CDR2 are MDHEN and SYDVKM.

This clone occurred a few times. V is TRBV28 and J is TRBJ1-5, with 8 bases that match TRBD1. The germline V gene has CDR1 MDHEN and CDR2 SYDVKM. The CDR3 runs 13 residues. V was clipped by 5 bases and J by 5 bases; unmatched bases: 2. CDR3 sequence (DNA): TGTGCCAGCAGTCAGGACAGGGATCAGCCCCAGCATTTT. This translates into CASSQDRDQPQHF.

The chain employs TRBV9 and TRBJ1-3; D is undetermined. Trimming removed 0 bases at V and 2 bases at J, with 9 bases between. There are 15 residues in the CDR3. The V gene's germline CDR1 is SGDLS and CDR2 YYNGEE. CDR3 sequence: CASSVDPQAGNTIYF. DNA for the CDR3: TGTGCCAGCAGCGTAGATCCCCAGGCTGGAAACACCATATATTTT.

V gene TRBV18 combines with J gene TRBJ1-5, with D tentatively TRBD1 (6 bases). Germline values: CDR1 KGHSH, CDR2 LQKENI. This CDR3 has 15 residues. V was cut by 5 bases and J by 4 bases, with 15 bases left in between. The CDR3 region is CASSAGGGLNQPQHF. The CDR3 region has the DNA TGTGCCAGCTCAGCCGGCGGGGGCCTTAATCAGCCCCAGCATTTT.

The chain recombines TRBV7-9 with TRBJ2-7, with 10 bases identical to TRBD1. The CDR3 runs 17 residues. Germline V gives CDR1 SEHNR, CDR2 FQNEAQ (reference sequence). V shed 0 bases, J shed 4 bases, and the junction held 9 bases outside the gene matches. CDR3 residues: CASSLARQGAHIYEQYF. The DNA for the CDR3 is TGTGCCAGCAGCTTAGCCCGACAGGGGGCGCATATATACGAGCAGTACTTC.

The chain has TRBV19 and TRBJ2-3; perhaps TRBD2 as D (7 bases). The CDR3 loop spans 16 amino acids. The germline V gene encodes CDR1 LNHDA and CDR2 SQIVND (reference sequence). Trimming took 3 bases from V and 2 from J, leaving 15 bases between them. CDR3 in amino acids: CASSIRSGGLTDTQYF. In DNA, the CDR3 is TGTGCCAGTAGTATCAGGTCGGGGGGCCTCACAGATACGCAGTATTTT.

CDR3 sequence (DNA): TGCAGCGAGGATGGACAAATGGGGACTGAAGCTTTCTTT. It codes for CSEDGQMGTEAFF. This chain joins TRBV29-1 and TRBJ1-1; D might be TRBD1 (5 bases). The V gene lost 7 bases and the J gene lost 5 bases, with 17 bases spanning the gap. This CDR3 comprises 13 residues. Germline V lookup: CDR1 SQVTM, CDR2 ANQGSEA.

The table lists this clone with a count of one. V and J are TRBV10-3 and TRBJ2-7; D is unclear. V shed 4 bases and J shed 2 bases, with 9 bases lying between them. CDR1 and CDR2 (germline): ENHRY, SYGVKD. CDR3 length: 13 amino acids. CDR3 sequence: CAISGRGAYEQYF. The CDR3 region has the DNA TGTGCCATCAGTGGCAGAGGTGCCTACGAGCAGTACTTC.

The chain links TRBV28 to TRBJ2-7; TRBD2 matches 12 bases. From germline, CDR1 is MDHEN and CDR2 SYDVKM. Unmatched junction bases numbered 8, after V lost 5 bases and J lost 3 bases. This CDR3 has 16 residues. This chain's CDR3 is CASSPRSTSGGYEQYV. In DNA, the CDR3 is TGTGCCAGCAGTCCCCGGTCGACTAGCGGGGGCTACGAGCAGTACGTC.

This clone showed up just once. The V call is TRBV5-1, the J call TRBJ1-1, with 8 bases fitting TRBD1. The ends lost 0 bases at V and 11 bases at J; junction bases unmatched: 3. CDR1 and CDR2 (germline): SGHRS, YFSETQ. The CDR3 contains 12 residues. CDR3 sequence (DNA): TGCGCCAGCAGCTTGGTTCAGGGGGCTGCTTTCTTT. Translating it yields CASSLVQGAAFF.

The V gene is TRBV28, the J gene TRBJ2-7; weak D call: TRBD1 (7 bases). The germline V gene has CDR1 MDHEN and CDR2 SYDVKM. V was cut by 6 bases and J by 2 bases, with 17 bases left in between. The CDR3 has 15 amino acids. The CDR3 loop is CASSPNRGLTYEQYF. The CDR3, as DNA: TGTGCCAGCAGCCCAAACAGGGGACTGACCTACGAGCAGTACTTC. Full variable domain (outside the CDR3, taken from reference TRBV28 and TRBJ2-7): DVKVTQSSRYLVKRTGEKVFLECVQDMDHENMFWYRQDPGLGLRLIYFSYDVKMKEKGDIPEGYSVSREKKERFSLILESASTNQTSMYLCASSPNRGLTYEQYFGPGTRLTVT.

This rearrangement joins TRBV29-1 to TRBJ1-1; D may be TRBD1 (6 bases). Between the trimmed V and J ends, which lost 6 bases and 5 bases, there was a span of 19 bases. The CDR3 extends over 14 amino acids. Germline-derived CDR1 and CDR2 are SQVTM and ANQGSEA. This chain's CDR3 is CSVDEQGVGTEAFF. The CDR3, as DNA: TGCAGCGTCGACGAACAGGGTGTAGGAACTGAAGCTTTCTTT.

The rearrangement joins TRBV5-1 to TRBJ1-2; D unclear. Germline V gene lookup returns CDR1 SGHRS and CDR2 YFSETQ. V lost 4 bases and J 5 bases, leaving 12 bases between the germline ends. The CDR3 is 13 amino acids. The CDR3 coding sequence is TGCGCCAGCAGCCCGCAGACTGAGTATGGCTACACCTTC. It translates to CASSPQTEYGYTF.

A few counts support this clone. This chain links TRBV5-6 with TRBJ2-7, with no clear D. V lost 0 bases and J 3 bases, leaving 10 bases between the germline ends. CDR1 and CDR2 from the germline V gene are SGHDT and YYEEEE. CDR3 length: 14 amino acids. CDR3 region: CASSLGLEYYEQYF. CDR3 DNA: TGTGCCAGCAGCTTGGGACTGGAATACTACGAGCAGTACTTC.

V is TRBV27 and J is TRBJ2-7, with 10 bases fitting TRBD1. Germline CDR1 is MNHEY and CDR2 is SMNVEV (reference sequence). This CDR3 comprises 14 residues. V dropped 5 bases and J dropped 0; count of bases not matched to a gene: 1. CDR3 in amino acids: CASSRTGGSYEQYF. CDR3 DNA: TGTGCCAGCAGTAGGACAGGGGGCTCCTACGAGCAGTACTTC.

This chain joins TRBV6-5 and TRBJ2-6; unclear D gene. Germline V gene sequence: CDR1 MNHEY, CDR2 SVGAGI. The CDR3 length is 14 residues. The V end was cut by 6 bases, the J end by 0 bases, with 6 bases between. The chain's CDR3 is CASSDFSGANVLTF. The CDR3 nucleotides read TGTGCCAGCAGCGACTTCTCTGGGGCCAACGTCCTGACTTTC.

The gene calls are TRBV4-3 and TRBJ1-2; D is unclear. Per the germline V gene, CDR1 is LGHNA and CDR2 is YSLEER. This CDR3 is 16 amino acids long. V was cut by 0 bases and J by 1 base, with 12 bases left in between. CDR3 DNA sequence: TGCGCCAGCAGCCAAGATCGATCGGTTTTTAACTATGGCTACACCTTC. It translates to CASSQDRSVFNYGYTF.

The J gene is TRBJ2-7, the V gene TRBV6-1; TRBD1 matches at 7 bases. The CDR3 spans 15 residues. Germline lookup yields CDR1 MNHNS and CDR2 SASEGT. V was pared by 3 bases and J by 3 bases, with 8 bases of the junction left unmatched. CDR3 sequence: CASSDVGTARYEQYV. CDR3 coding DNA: TGTGCCAGCAGTGACGTTGGGACAGCCCGCTACGAGCAGTACGTC.

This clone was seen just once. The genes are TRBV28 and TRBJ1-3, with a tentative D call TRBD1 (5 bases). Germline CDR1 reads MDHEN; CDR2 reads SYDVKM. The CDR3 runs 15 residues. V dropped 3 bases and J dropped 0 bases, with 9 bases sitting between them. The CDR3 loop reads CASSFGGISGNTIYF. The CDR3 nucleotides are TGTGCCAGCAGTTTTGGGGGGATCTCTGGAAACACCATATATTTT.

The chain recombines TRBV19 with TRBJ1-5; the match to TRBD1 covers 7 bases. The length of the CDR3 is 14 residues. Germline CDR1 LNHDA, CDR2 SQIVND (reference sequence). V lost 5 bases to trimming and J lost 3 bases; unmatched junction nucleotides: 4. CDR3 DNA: TGTGCCAGTAGTCCCGGGACAGACAATCAGCCCCAGCATTTT. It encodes CASSPGTDNQPQHF.

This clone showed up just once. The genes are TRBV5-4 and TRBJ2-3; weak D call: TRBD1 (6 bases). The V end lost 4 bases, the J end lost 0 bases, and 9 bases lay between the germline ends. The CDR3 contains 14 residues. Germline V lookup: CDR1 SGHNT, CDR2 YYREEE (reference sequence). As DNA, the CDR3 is TGTGCCAGCAGCGTCGGACAGAGCACAGATACGCAGTATTTT. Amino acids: CASSVGQSTDTQYF.

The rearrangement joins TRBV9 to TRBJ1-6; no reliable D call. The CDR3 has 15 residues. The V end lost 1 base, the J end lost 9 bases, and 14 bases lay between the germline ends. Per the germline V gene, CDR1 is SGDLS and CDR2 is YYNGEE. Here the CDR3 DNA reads TGTGCCAGCAGCGTAAGAACAGATGGAACTTCACCCCTCCACTTT. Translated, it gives CASSVRTDGTSPLHF.